This TCR beta chain was retrieved from a study of blood T cell repertoires in COVID-19. Study processing details: Amplified reference gene primers provided the basis for estimating nucleated cell counts. Profiling relied on immunoSEQ multiplex PCR, and the TCRdb table lists in-frame clones only, not all of them. From that table come the V and J calls and clone size; the DNA was used to work out D and trimming. The sample lists 310,000 or so clones, roughly 89% occurring once. Clinical history reported by participants formed the basis on which cohorts were assigned. CDR3 size: 15 residues. The germline V gene has CDR1 MGHDK and CDR2 SYGVNS. V trimming: 3 bases; J trimming: 5 bases; junction bases outside the gene matches: 8.

This receptor was obtained from a woman aged 40 to 50 who had recovered from COVID-19. The J gene is TRBJ2-7, the V gene TRBV25-1; 9 bases are a match to TRBD1. Sequencing input: PBMCs or T cells enriched from blood (not recorded which). The CDR3 DNA sequence: TGTGCCAGCAGTGATGTGGGGGACAGGGAACACGAGCAGTACTTC. It encodes CASSDVGDREHEQYF.